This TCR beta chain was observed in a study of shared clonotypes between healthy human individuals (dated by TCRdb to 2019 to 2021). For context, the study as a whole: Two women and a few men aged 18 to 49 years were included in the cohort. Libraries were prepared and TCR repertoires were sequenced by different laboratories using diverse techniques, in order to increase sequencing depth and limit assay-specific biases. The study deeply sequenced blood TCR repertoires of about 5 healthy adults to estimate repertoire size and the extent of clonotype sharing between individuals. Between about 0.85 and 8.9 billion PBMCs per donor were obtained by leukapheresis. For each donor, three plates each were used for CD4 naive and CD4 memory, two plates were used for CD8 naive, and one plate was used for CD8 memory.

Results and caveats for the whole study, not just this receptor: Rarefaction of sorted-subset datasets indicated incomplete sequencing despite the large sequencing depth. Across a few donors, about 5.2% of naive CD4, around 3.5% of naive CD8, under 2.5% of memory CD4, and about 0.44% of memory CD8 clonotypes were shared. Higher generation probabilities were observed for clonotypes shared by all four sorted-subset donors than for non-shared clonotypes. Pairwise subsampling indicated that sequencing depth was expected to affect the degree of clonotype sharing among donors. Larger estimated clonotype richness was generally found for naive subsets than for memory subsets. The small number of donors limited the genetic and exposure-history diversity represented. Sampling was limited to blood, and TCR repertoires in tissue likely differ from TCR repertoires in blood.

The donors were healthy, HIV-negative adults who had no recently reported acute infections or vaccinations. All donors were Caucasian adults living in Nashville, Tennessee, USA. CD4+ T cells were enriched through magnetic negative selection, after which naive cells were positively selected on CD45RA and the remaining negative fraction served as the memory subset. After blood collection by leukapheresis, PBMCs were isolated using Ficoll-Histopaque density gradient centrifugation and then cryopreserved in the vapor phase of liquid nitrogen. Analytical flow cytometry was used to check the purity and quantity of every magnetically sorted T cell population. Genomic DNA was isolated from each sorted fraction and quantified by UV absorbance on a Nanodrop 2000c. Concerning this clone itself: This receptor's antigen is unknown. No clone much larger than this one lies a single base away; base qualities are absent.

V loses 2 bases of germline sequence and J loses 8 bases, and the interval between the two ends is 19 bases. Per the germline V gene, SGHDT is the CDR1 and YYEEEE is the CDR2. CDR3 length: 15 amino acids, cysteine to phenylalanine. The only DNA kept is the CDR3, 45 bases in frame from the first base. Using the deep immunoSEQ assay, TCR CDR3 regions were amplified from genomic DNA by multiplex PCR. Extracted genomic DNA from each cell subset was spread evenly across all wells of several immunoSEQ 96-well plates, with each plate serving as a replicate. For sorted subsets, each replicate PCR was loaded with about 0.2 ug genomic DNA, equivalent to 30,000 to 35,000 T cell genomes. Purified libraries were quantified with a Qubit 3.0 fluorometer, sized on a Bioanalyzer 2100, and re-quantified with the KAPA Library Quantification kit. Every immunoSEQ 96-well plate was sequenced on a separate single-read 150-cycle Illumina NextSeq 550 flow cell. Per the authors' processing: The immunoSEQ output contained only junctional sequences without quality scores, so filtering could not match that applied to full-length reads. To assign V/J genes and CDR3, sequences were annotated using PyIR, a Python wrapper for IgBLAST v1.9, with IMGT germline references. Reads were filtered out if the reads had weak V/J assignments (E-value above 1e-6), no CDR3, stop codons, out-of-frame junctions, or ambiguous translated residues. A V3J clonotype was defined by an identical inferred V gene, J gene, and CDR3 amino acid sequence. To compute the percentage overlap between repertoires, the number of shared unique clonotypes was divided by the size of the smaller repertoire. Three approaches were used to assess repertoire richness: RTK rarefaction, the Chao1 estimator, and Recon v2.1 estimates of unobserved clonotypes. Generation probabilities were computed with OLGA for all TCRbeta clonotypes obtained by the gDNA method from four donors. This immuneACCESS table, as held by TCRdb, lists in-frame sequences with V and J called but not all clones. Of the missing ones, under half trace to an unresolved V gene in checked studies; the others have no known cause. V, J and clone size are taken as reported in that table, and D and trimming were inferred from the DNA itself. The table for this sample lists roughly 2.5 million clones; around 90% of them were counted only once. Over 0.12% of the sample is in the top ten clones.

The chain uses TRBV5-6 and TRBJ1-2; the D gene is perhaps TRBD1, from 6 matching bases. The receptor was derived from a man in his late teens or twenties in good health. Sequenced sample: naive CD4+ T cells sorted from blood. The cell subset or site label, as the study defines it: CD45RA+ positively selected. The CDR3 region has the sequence CASSFGLGQTGGYTF. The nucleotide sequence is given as TGTGCCAGCAGCTTTGGTCTCGGACAGACAGGAGGCTACACCTTC.